The clone carrying this T cell receptor beta chain showed up just a few times. The antigen is undetermined. Germline-derived CDR1 and CDR2 are MNHEY and SMNVEV (reference sequence). V shed 5 bases, J shed 1 base, and the junction held 4 bases outside the gene matches. The CDR3 contains 14 residues. The sample originates from a study of beta chain features in type 1 diabetes. Looking at the study overall: Patients and healthy donors were similar in age, gender and cell yields.

Study-wide results and caveats: In every one of the four CD4+ subsets, TCRB CDR3s were moderately but significantly shorter in Type 1 diabetes patients.

Of the isolated RNA, all was reverse transcribed, and so the sequenced material was expressed TCRB transcripts. Reads from naive, central memory and regulatory T cell samples averaged about 3.3 million. The protocol was immunoSEQ multiplex PCR, while the TCRdb copy is restricted to in-frame clones and leaves out a portion. The table lists approximately 170,000 clones, 6.5% to 9.5% of them singletons. Sequencing was carried out using central memory CD4+ T cells from blood. The V gene is TRBV27, the J gene TRBJ1-2; 7 bases fit TRBD1. The clonotype was recovered from a woman in her forties with type 1 diabetes. The CDR3 sequence: CASSRDSRNYGYTF. The CDR3 nucleotides read TGTGCCAGCAGTCGGGACAGCCGTAACTATGGCTACACCTTC.